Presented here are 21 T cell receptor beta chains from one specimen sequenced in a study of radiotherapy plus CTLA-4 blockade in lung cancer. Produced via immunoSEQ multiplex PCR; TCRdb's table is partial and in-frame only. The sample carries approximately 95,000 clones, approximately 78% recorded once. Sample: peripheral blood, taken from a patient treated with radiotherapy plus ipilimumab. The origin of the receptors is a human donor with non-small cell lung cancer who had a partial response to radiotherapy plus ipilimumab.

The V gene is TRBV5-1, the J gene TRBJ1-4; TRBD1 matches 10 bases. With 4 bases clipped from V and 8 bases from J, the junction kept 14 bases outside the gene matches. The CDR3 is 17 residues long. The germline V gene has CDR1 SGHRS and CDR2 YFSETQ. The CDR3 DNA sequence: TGCGCCAGCAGCCCCATCGGACAGGGGGGAGGGGAGGAAAAACTGTTTTTT. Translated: CASSPIGQGGGEEKLFF.

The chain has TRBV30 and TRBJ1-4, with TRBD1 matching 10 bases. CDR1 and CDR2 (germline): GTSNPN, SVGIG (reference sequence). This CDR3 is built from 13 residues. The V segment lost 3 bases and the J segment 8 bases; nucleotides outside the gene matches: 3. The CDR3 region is CAWSGQGVEKLFF. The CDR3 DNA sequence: TGTGCCTGGAGCGGACAGGGGGTGGAAAAACTGTTTTTT.

CDR3 in DNA: TGTGCCAGCAGTTACTCGGCAGGGCTTAATGAAAAACTGTTTTTT. This gives the protein CASSYSAGLNEKLFF. V gene TRBV28 combines with J gene TRBJ1-4, with a possible D match to TRBD1 (5 bases). Trimming left V 4 bases short and J 4 bases short, with 13 bases between. CDR3 length: 15 residues. CDR1 and CDR2 (germline): MDHEN, SYDVKM.

CDR3 bases: TGTGCCAGCAGTGAGGGGACTAGCGGGAGTGGCGAGCAGTACTTC. Protein product: CASSEGTSGSGEQYF. The rearrangement links TRBV2 to TRBJ2-7, with 14 nucleotides matching TRBD2. Per germline, CDR1 SNHLY and CDR2 FYNNEI. CDR3 size: 15 residues. Trimming took 3 bases from V and 6 from J; bases not matched to a gene: 4.

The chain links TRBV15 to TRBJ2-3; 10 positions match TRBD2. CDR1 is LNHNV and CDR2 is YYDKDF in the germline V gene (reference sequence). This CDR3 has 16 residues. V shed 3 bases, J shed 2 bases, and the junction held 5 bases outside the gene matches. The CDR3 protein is CATSRGTSAPTDTQYF. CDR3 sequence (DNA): TGTGCCACCAGCAGGGGGACTAGCGCCCCCACAGATACGCAGTATTTT.

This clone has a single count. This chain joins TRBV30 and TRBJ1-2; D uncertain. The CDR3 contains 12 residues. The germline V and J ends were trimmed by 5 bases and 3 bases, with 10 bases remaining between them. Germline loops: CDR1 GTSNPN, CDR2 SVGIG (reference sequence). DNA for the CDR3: TGTGCCTGGCGTCCGCGCGACTATGGCTACACCTTC. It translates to CAWRPRDYGYTF.

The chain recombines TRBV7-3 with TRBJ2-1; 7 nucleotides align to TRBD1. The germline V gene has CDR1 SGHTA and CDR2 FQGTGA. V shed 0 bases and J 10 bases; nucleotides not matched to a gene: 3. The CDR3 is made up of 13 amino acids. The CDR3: CASSLTRDREQFF. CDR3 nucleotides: TGTGCCAGCAGCTTAACAAGGGACAGAGAGCAGTTCTTC.

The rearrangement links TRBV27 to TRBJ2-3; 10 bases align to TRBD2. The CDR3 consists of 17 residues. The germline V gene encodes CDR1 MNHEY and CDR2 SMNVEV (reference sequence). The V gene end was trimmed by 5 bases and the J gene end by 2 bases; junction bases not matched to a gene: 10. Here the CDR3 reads CASSRHPSGRVTDTQYF. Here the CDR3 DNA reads TGTGCCAGCAGTCGACACCCAAGCGGGAGGGTCACAGATACGCAGTATTTT.

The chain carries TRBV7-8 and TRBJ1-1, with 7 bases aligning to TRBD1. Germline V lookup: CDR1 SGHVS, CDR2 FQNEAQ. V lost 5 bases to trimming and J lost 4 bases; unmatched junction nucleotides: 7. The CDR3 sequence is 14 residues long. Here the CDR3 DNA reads TGTGCCAGCAGCGCCCGACAGGGTATCACTGAAGCTTTCTTT. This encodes CASSARQGITEAFF.

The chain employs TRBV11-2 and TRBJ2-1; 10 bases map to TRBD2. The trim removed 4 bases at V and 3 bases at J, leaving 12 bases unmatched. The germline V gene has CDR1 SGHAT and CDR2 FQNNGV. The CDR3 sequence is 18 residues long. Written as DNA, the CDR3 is TGTGCCAGCAGCTCCCCCGAAAGCGGGAGGGCCGACTACAATGAGCAGTTCTTC. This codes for CASSSPESGRADYNEQFF.

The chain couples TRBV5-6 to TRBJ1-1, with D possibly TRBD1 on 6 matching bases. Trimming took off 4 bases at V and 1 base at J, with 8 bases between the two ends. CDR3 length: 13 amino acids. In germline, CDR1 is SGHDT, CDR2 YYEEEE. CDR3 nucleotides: TGTGCCAGCAGCCAGGGGCGGAACACTGAAGCTTTCTTT. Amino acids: CASSQGRNTEAFF.

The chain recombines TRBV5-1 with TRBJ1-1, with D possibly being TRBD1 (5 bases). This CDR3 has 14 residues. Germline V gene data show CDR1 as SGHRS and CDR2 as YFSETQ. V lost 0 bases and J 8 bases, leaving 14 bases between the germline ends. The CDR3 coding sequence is TGCGCCAGCAGCTTGGACGGGGGGAAGGGAGAAGCTTTCTTT. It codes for CASSLDGGKGEAFF.

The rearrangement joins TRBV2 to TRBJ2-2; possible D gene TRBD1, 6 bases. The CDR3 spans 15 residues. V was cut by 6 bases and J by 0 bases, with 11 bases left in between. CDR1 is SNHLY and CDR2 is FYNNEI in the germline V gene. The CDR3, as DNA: TGTGCCAGCAGCTCGAACAGGGCGAACACCGGGGAGCTGTTTTTT. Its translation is CASSSNRANTGELFF.

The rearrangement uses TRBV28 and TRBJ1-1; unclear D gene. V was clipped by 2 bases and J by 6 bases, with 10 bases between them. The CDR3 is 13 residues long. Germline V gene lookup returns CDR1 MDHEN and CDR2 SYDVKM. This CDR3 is CASSLGRTAEAFF. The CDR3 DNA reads TGTGCCAGCAGTTTAGGCAGAACAGCTGAAGCTTTCTTT.

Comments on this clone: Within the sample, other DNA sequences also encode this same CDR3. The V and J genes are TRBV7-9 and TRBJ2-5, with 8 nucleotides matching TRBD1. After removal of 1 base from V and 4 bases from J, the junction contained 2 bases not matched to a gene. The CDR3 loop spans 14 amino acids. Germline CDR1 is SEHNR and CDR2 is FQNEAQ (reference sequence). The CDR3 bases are TGTGCCAGCAGCTTAGGGACAGGGAGAGAGACCCAGTACTTC. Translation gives CASSLGTGRETQYF.

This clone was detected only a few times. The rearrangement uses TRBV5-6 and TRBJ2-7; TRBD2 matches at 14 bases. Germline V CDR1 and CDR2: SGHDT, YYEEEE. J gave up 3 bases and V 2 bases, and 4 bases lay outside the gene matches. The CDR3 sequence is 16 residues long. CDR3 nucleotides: TGTGCCAGCAGCTTCGGGACTAGCGGGGGCGGCTACGAGCAGTACTTC. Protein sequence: CASSFGTSGGGYEQYF.

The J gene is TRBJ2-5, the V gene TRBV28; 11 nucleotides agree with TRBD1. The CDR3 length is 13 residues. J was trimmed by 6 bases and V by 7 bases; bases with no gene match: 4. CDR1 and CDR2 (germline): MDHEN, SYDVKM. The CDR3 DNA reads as TGTGCCAGCAAGGGACAGGGGGTAAAGACCCAGTACTTC. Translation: CASKGQGVKTQYF.

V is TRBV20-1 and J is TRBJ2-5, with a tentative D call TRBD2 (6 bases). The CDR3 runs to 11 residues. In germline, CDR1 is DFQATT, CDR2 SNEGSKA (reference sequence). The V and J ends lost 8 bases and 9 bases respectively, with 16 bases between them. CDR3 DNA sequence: TGCAGTCCCCTCCGTAGGGAGGCCCAGTACTTC. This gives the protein CSPLRREAQYF.

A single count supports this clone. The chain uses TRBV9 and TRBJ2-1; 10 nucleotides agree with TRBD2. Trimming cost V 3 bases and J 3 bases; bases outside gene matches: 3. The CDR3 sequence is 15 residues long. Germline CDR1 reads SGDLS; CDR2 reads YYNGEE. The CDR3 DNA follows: TGTGCCAGCAGCGATCGACTAGCGGGCTACAATGAGCAGTTCTTC. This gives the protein CASSDRLAGYNEQFF.

As DNA, the CDR3 is TGCGCCAGCACCCCCAACTTGGGGACAGGGGGAAGCGAGCAGTACTTC. It encodes CASTPNLGTGGSEQYF. The chain combines TRBV5-1 with TRBJ2-7; 11 nucleotides agree with TRBD1. Trimming at V came to 6 bases and at J to 6 bases, leaving 14 bases not matched to a gene. Germline CDR1 SGHRS, CDR2 YFSETQ. The CDR3 has 16 amino acids.

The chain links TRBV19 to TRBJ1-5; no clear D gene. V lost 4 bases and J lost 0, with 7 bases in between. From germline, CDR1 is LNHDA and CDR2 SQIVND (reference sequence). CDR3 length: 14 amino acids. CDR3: CASSKSYSNQPQHF. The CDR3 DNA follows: TGTGCCAGTAGTAAGTCCTATAGCAATCAGCCCCAGCATTTT.